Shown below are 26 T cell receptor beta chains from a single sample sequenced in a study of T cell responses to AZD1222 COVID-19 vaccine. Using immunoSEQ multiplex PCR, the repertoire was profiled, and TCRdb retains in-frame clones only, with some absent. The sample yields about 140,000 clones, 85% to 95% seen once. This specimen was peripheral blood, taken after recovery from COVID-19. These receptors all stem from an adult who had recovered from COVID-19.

CDR3 region: CASSLPGSSPLHF. The DNA for the CDR3 is TGTGCCAGCAGCCTCCCAGGGAGTTCACCCCTCCACTTT. V is TRBV7-2 and J is TRBJ1-6; the D gene is possibly TRBD1 (5 bases). V was cut by 5 bases and J by 9 bases, with 11 bases left in between. The CDR3 has 13 residues. CDR1 is SGHTA and CDR2 is FQGNSA in the germline V gene.

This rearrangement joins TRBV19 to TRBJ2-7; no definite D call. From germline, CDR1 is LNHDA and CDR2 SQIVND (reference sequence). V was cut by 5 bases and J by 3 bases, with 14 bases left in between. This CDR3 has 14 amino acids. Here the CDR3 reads CASSDSGTIYEQYF. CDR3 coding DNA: TGTGCCAGTAGTGATTCGGGTACGATCTACGAGCAGTACTTC. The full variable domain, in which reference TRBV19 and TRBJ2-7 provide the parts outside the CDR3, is DGGITQSPKYLFRKEGQNVTLSCEQNLNHDAMYWYRQDPGQGLRLIYYSQIVNDFQKGDIAEGYSVSREKKESFPLTVTSAQKNPTAFYLCASSDSGTIYEQYFGPGTRLTVT.

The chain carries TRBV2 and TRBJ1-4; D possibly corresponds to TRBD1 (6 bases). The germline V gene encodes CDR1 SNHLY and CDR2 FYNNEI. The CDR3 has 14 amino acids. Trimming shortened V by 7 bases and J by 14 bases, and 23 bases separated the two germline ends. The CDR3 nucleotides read TGTGCCAGCACTTACAGGGATTGGGGGGAAAGGCTGTTTTTT. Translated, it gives CASTYRDWGERLFF. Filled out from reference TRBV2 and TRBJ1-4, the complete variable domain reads EPEVTQTPSHQVTQMGQEVILRCVPISNHLYFYWYRQILGQKVEFLVSFYNNEISEKSEIFDDQFSVERPDGSNFTLKIRSTKLEDSAMYFCASTYRDWGERLFFGSGTQLSVL.

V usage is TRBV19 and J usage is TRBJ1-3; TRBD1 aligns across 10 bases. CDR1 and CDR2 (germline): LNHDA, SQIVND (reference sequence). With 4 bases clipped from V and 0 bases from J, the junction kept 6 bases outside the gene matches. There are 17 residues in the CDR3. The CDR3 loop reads CASSKPGQGLSGNTIYF. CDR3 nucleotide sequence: TGTGCCAGTAGTAAACCGGGACAGGGGCTCTCTGGAAACACCATATATTTT.

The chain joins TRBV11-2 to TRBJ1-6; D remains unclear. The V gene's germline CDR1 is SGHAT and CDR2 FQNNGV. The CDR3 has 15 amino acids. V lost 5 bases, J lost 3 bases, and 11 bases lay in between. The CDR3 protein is CASSLTGNYNSPLHF. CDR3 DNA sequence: TGTGCCAGCAGCCTCACCGGGAACTATAATTCACCCCTCCACTTT.

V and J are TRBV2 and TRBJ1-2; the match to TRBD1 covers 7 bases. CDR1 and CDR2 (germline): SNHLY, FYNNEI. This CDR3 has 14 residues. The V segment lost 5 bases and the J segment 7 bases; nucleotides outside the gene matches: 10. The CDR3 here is CASSIQGNRVGYTF. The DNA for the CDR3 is TGTGCCAGCAGTATACAGGGGAATAGGGTTGGCTACACCTTC.

CDR3 in DNA: TGTGCCAGCAGTGAAGCGCAGGAGACCCAGTACTTC. Protein sequence: CASSEAQETQYF. V gene TRBV6-1 combines with J gene TRBJ2-5; D gene unclear. The CDR3 has 12 amino acids. The germline gives CDR1 MNHNS, CDR2 SASEGT. V dropped 0 bases and J dropped 5 bases, with 4 bases sitting between them.

CDR3 residues: CASSFGSIRYQETQYF. CDR3 bases: TGTGCCAGCAGCTTCGGCTCGATACGGTACCAAGAGACCCAGTACTTC. The chain carries TRBV11-2 and TRBJ2-5, with D unresolved. The CDR3 extends over 16 amino acids. From germline, CDR1 is SGHAT and CDR2 FQNNGV. V lost 3 bases to trimming and J lost 0 bases, with 14 bases between them.

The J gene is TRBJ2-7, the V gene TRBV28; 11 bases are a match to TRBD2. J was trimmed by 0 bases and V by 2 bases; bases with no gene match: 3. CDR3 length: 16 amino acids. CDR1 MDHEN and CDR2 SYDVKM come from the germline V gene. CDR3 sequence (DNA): TGTGCCAGCAGTTTAAGGGGACTAGCGGTCTCCTACGAGCAGTACTTC. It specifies CASSLRGLAVSYEQYF.

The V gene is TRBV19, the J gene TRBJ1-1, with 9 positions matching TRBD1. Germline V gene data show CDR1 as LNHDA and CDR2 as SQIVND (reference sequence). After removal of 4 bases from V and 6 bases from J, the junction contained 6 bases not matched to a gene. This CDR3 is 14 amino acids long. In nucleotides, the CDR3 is TGTGCCAGTAGTAAGGGACAGGGCCTCCCTGAAGCTTTCTTT. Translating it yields CASSKGQGLPEAFF.

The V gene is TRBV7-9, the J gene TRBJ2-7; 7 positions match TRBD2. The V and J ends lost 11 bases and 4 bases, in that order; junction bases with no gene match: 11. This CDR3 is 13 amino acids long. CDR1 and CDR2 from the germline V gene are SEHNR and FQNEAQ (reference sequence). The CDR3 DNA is TGTGCCGCCGGGGCTAGCGGATCATACGAGCAGTACTTC. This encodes CAAGASGSYEQYF.

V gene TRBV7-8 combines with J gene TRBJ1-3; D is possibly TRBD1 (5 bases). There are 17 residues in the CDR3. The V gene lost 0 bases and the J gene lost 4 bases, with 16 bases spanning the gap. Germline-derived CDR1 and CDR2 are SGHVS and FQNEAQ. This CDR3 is CASSLAPRGVAGNTIYF. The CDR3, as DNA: TGTGCCAGCAGCTTAGCGCCTCGGGGGGTCGCGGGAAACACCATATATTTT.

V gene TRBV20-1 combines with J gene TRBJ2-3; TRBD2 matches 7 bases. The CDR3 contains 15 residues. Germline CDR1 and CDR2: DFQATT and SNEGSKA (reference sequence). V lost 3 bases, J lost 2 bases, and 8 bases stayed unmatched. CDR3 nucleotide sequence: TGCAGTGCTAGTGGGGCGGGAGCCACCACAGATACGCAGTATTTT. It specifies CSASGAGATTDTQYF.

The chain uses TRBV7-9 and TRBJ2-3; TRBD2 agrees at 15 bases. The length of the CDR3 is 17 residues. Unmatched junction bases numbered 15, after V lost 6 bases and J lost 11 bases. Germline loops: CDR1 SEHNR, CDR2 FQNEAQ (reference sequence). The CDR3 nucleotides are TGTGCCAGCAGTTCCTCCGGGACTAGCGGGAGGCTCGCTCAGCAGTATTTT. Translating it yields CASSSSGTSGRLAQQYF.

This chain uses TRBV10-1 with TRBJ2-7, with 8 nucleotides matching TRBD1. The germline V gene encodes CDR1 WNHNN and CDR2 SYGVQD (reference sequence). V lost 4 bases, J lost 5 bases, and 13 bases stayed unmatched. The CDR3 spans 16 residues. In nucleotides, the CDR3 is TGCGCCAGCAGTGCGGCCACAGGGGGGCTAGGGGACGAGCAGTACTTC. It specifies CASSAATGGLGDEQYF.

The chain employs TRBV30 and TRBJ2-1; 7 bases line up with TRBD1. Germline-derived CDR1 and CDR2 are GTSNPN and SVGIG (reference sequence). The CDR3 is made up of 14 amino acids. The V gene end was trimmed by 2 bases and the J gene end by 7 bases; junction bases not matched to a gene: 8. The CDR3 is CAWSRTGLRNEQFF. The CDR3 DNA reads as TGTGCCTGGAGTAGGACAGGTTTAAGAAATGAGCAGTTCTTC.

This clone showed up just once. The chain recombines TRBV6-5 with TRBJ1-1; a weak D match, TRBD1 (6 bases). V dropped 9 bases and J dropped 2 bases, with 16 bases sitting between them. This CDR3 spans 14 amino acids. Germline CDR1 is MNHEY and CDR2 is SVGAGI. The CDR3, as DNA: TGTGCCAGTGGGGAGACAGGATTTAACACTGAAGCTTTCTTT. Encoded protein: CASGETGFNTEAFF.

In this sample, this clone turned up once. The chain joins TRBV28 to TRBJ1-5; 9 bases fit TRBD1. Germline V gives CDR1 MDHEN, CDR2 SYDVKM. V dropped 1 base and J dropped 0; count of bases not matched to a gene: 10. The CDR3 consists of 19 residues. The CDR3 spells CASSLSRTGTGFSNQPQHF. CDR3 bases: TGTGCCAGCAGTTTATCCCGTACCGGGACAGGGTTTAGCAATCAGCCCCAGCATTTT. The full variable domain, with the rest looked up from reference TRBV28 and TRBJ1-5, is DVKVTQSSRYLVKRTGEKVFLECVQDMDHENMFWYRQDPGLGLRLIYFSYDVKMKEKGDIPEGYSVSREKKERFSLILESASTNQTSMYLCASSLSRTGTGFSNQPQHFGDGTRLSIL.

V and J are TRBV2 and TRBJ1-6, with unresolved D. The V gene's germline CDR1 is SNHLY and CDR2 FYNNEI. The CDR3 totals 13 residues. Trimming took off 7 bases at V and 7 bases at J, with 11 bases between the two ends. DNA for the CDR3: TGTGCCAGCATGGACGCGTTCAATTCACCCCTCCACTTT. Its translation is CASMDAFNSPLHF.

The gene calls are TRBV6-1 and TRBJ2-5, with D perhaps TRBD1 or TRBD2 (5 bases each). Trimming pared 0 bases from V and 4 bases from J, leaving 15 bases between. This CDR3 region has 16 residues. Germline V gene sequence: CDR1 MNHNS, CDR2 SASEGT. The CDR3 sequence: CASSEALRAGRETQYF. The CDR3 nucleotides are TGTGCCAGCAGTGAAGCCTTGAGAGCAGGGAGAGAGACCCAGTACTTC.

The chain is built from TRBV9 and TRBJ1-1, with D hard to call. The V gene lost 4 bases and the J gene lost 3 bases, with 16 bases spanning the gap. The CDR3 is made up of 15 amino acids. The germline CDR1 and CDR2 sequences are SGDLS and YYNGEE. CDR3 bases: TGTGCCAGCAGCCCCAGTGGGATCCGAGACACTGAAGCTTTCTTT. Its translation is CASSPSGIRDTEAFF. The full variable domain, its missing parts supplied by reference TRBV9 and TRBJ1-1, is DSGVTQTPKHLITATGQRVTLRCSPRSGDLSVYWYQQSLDQGLQFLIQYYNGEERAKGNILERFSAQQFPDLHSELNLSSLELGDSALYFCASSPSGIRDTEAFFGQGTRLTVV.

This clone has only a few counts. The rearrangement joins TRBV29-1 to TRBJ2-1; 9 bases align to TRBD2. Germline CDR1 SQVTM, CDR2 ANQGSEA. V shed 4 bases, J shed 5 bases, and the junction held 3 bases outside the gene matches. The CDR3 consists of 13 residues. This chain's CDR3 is CSVGIAGDNEQFF. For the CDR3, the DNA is TGCAGCGTTGGAATAGCGGGGGACAATGAGCAGTTCTTC.

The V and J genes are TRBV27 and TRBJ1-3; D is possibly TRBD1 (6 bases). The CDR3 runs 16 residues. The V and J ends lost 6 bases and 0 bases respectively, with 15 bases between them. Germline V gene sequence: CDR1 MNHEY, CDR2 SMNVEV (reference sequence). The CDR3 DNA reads TGTGCCAGCAGCCTACAGGGATATCACTCTGGAAACACCATATATTTT. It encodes CASSLQGYHSGNTIYF.

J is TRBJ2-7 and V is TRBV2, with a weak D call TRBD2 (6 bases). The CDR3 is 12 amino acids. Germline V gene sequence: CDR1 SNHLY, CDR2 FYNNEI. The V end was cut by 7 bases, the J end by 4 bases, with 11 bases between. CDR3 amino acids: CASTEGLYEQYF. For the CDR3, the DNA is TGTGCCAGCACGGAGGGGCTTTACGAGCAGTACTTC.

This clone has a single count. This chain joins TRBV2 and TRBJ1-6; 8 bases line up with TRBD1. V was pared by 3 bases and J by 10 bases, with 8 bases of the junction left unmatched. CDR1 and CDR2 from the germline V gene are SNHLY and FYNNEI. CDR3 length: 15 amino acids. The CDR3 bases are TGTGCCAGCAGTGAGGCAGGGGGCGCGGGGTCACCCCTCCACTTT. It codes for CASSEAGGAGSPLHF.

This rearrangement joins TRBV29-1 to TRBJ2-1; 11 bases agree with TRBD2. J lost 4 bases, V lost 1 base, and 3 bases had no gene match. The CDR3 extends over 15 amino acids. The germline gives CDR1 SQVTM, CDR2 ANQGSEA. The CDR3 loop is CSVEGGLAEYNEQFF. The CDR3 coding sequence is TGCAGCGTTGAAGGGGGACTAGCGGAATACAATGAGCAGTTCTTC.